This TCR beta chain was profiled in a study of cytomegalovirus exposure and HLA in healthy donors. Broader study findings: Among TCR beta chains, those listed as cytomegalovirus-associated numbered over 150. For most TCR beta V segments, an earlier analysis put the productive rate at about 87% or about 30% of the time.

Germline CDR1 and CDR2: SGHNT and YYREEE (reference sequence). This CDR3 is 14 amino acids long. Between the trimmed V and J ends, which lost 4 bases and 0 bases, there was a span of 11 bases. With respect to this clone: As yet, its antigen is unknown.

Amplification used 60 Vbeta primers and 13 Jbeta primers. This table comes from immunoSEQ multiplex PCR, and its TCRdb copy is limited to in-frame clones, with some not included. The sample has roughly 48,000 clones, about three quarters seen once. The receptor was isolated from a young man in good health and CMV-seronegative. This chain uses TRBV5-4 with TRBJ2-7, with no clear D. Sequencing used PBMCs. The CDR3 loop is CASSRESSSYEQYF. CDR3 in DNA: TGTGCCAGCAGCCGAGAGTCGAGCTCCTACGAGCAGTACTTC. Filled out from reference TRBV5-4 and TRBJ2-7, the complete variable domain reads ETGVTQSPTHLIKTRGQQVTLRCSSQSGHNTVSWYQQALGQGPQFIFQYYREEENGRGNFPPRFSGLQFPNYSSELNVNALELDDSALYLCASSRESSSYEQYFGPGTRLTVT.